This T cell receptor beta chain was recovered during a study of T cells after yellow fever vaccination. V trimming: 4 bases; J trimming: 3 bases; junction bases outside the gene matches: 5. The CDR3 is made up of 14 amino acids. From germline, CDR1 is LNHDA and CDR2 SQIVND (reference sequence). MiXCR, applied by TCRdb to the 5' RACE reads, yields one record per CDR3 protein. The sample holds roughly 100,000 distinct CDR3 sequences, roughly 8.2% seen once. General study findings and limits: Researchers noted that a small share of clonotypes showed up in both CD4 and CD8 compartments.

The sequencing here drew on CD8+ T cells not binding an NS4B(214-222) dextramer, sorted from PBMCs, taken more than 14 days after the first yellow fever vaccination. The sequence was collected from a young man who received the YFV17D yellow fever vaccine. The chain has TRBV19 and TRBJ2-7, with 8 nucleotides matching TRBD1. CDR3 bases: TGTGCCAGTAGTACGGGTACAGGGGGCTACGAGCAGTACTTC. It yields the protein CASSTGTGGYEQYF.